These T cell receptor beta chains were read from a single sample in a study of cytomegalovirus exposure and HLA in healthy donors. Profiling relied on immunoSEQ multiplex PCR, and the TCRdb table lists in-frame clones only, not all of them. This table has roughly 300,000 clones, roughly 89% appearing once. Sequenced: PBMCs. These receptor sequences come from a woman aged 18-29 years in good health and CMV-seronegative. Both conserved end residues are part of each CDR3. Fields, in order: V gene, D gene, J gene, clone size, CDR3 DNA, CDR3 protein. D genes are given only for firm matches. Where a row states a size, it is once, few, many or the class of an expanded clone; other rows omit it.

v_call: TRBV9
d_call: .
j_call: TRBJ2-1
clone_size: once
cdr3_nt: TGTGCCAGCAGCGTAGGCGGGACGATCAATGAGCAGTTCTTC
cdr3_aa: CASSVGGTINEQFF

v_call: TRBV5-1
d_call: TRBD2
j_call: TRBJ2-2
clone_size: .
cdr3_nt: TGCGCCAGCAGCCTGCCAGGACTAGCGGGAATCGGGGAGCTGTTTTTT
cdr3_aa: CASSLPGLAGIGELFF

v_call: TRBV28
d_call: .
j_call: TRBJ2-1
clone_size: .
cdr3_nt: TGTGCCAGCAGTTTAGGCCTGATGTACAATGAGCAGTTCTTC
cdr3_aa: CASSLGLMYNEQFF

v_call: TRBV5-8
d_call: TRBD1
j_call: TRBJ1-2
clone_size: .
cdr3_nt: TGTGCCAGCTCCCGCGGGACAGGCTATGGCTACACCTTC
cdr3_aa: CASSRGTGYGYTF

v_call: TRBV18
d_call: TRBD1
j_call: TRBJ1-1
clone_size: .
cdr3_nt: TGTGCCAGCTCACCCGGGACAGGGTTCACGAACACTGAAGCTTTCTTT
cdr3_aa: CASSPGTGFTNTEAFF

v_call: TRBV5-1
d_call: TRBD1
j_call: TRBJ1-2
clone_size: .
cdr3_nt: TGCGCCAGCAGCTTGGAGACAGGGGGTGGCTATGGCTACACCTTC
cdr3_aa: CASSLETGGGYGYTF

v_call: TRBV7-2
d_call: TRBD2
j_call: TRBJ2-7
clone_size: .
cdr3_nt: TGTGCCAGCAGCTTAGCGCTAACTAGCGGGAGGAGGGTCGAGCAGTACTTC
cdr3_aa: CASSLALTSGRRVEQYF

v_call: TRBV18
d_call: TRBD1
j_call: TRBJ1-1
clone_size: .
cdr3_nt: TGTGCCAGCTCCTGGCCGGACAGGGCGGCTGAAGCTTTCTTT
cdr3_aa: CASSWPDRAAEAFF

v_call: TRBV28
d_call: .
j_call: TRBJ1-5
clone_size: .
cdr3_nt: TGTGCCAGCAGTTTACCTCTCTTTAACAATCAGCCCCAGCATTTT
cdr3_aa: CASSLPLFNNQPQHF

v_call: TRBV25-1
d_call: .
j_call: TRBJ1-1
clone_size: .
cdr3_nt: TGTGCCAGCAGTGTCACGTACATGAACACTGAAGCTTTCTTT
cdr3_aa: CASSVTYMNTEAFF

v_call: TRBV15
d_call: TRBD1
j_call: TRBJ1-3
clone_size: .
cdr3_nt: TGTGCCACCAGCAGAGACAGGGGGCTAGGAGGAAACACCATATATTTT
cdr3_aa: CATSRDRGLGGNTIYF

v_call: TRBV19
d_call: TRBD1
j_call: TRBJ1-5
clone_size: .
cdr3_nt: TGTGCCAGTAGTAGAGGACAGGGGAATCAGCCCCAGCATTTT
cdr3_aa: CASSRGQGNQPQHF

v_call: TRBV30
d_call: .
j_call: TRBJ1-4
clone_size: .
cdr3_nt: TGTGCCTGGAGTCCCTCGGGGGGCGCAAAAAAACTGTTTTTT
cdr3_aa: CAWSPSGGAKKLFF

v_call: TRBV14
d_call: .
j_call: TRBJ2-7
clone_size: .
cdr3_nt: TGTGCCAGCAGCCCCACGTACGGCGAGCAGTACTTC
cdr3_aa: CASSPTYGEQYF

v_call: TRBV29-1
d_call: TRBD1
j_call: TRBJ2-2
clone_size: .
cdr3_nt: TGCAGCGCAGGGGGGACAGGGTGGACCGGGGAGCTGTTTTTT
cdr3_aa: CSAGGTGWTGELFF

v_call: TRBV30
d_call: TRBD2
j_call: TRBJ2-5
clone_size: .
cdr3_nt: TGTGCCTGGGGTACCGGGACGGGAGGGGCCCAGTACTTC
cdr3_aa: CAWGTGTGGAQYF

v_call: TRBV2
d_call: .
j_call: TRBJ2-7
clone_size: .
cdr3_nt: TGTGCCAGCAACCGGGACATCTCCTACGAGCAGTACTTC
cdr3_aa: CASNRDISYEQYF

v_call: TRBV19
d_call: TRBD1
j_call: TRBJ1-2
clone_size: once
cdr3_nt: TGTGCCAGTAGCCAGGGGGGTGGCTACACCTTC
cdr3_aa: CASSQGGGYTF

v_call: TRBV28
d_call: .
j_call: TRBJ1-5
clone_size: .
cdr3_nt: TGTGCCAGCAGTTTCCGGGAACCTAGGCATCAGCCCCAGCATTTT
cdr3_aa: CASSFREPRHQPQHF

v_call: TRBV29-1
d_call: TRBD2
j_call: TRBJ2-1
clone_size: once
cdr3_nt: TGCAGCGTTGAAGCGAGACTAGCGGGAGGGGAGCAGTTCTTC
cdr3_aa: CSVEARLAGGEQFF